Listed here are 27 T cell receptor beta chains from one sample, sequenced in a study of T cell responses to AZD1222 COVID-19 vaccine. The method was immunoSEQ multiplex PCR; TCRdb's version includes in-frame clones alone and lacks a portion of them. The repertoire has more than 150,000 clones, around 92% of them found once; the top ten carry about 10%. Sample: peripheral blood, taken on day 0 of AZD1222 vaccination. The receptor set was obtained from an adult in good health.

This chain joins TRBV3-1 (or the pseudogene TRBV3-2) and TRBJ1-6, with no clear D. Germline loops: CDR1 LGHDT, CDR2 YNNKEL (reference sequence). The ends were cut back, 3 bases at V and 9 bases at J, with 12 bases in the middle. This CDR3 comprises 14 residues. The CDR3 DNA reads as TGTGCCAGCAGCCAGACGGCCTCTGGTTCACCCCTCCACTTT. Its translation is CASSQTASGSPLHF.

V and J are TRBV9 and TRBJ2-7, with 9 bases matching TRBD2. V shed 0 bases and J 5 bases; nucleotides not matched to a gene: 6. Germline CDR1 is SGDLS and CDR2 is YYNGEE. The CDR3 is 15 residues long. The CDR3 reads CASSVETSGLNEQYF. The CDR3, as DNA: TGTGCCAGCAGCGTAGAGACTAGCGGTTTGAACGAGCAGTACTTC.

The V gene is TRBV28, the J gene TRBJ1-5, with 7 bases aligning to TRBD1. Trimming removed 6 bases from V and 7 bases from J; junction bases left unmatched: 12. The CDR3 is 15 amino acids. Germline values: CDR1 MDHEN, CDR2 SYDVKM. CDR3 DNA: TGTGCCAGCAGACTTAGAGGGGGCGGAGGACAGCCCCAGCATTTT. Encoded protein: CASRLRGGGGQPQHF.

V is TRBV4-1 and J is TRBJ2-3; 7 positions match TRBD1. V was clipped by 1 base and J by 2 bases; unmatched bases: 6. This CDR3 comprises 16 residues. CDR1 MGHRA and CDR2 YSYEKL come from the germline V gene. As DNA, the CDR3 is TGCGCCAGCAGCCAAGTCCCGGGACAGATCACAGATACGCAGTATTTT. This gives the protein CASSQVPGQITDTQYF.

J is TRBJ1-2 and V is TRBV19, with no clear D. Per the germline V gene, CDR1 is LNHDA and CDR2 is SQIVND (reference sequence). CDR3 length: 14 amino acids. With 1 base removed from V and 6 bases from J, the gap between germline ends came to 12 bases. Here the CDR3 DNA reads TGTGCCAGTAGTATAGTAAACAGCCTCCATGGCTACACCTTC. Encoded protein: CASSIVNSLHGYTF.

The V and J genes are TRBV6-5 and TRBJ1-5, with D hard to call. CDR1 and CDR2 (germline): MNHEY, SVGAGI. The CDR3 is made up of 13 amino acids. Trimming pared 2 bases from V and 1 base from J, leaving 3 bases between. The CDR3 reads CASSYRSNQPQHF. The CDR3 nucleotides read TGTGCCAGCAGTTACAGGAGCAATCAGCCCCAGCATTTT.

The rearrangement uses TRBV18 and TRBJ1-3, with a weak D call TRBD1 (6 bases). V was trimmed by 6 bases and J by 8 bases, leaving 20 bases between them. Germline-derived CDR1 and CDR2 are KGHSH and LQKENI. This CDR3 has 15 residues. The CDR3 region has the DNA TGTGCCAGCTCCCCCGGCTGGGGGCAGTCGGACACCATATATTTT. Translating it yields CASSPGWGQSDTIYF.

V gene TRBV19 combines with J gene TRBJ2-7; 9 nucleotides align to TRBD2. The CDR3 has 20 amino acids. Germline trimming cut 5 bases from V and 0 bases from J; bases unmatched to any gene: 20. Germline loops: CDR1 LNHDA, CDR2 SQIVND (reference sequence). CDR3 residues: CASSLKPPGPSGMSSYEQYF. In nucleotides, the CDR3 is TGTGCCAGTAGTCTGAAACCCCCCGGGCCTAGCGGGATGAGCTCCTACGAGCAGTACTTC. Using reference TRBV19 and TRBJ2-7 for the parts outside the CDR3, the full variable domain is DGGITQSPKYLFRKEGQNVTLSCEQNLNHDAMYWYRQDPGQGLRLIYYSQIVNDFQKGDIAEGYSVSREKKESFPLTVTSAQKNPTAFYLCASSLKPPGPSGMSSYEQYFGPGTRLTVT.

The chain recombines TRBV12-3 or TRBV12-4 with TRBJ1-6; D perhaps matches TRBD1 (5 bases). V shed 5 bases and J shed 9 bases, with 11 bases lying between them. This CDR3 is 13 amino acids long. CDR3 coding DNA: TGTGCCAGCAGTCAGGGAAGGGGTTCACCCCTCCACTTT. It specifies CASSQGRGSPLHF.

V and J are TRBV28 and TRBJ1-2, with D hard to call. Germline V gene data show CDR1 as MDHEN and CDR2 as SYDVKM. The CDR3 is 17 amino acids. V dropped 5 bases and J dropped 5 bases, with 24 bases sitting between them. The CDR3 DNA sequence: TGTGCCAGCAGTACGTCAGTGGACGCCAGATTCGTATATGGCTACACCTTC. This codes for CASSTSVDARFVYGYTF.

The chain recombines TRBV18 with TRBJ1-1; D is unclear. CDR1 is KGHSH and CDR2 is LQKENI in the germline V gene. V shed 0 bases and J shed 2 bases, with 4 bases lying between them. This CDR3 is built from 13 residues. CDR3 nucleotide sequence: TGTGCCAGCTCACCACCTCAAAACACTGAAGCTTTCTTT. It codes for CASSPPQNTEAFF. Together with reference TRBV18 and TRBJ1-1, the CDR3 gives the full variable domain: NAGVMQNPRHLVRRRGQEARLRCSPMKGHSHVYWYRQLPEEGLKFMVYLQKENIIDESGMPKERFSAEFPKEGPSILRIQQVVRGDSAAYFCASSPPQNTEAFFGQGTRLTVV.

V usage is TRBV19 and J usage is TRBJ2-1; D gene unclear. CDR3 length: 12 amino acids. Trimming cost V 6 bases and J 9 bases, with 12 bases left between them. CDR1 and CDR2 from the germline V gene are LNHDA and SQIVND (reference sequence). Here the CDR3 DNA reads TGTGCCAGTAGGATGGGGTTCGGTGAGCAGTTCTTC. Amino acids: CASRMGFGEQFF.

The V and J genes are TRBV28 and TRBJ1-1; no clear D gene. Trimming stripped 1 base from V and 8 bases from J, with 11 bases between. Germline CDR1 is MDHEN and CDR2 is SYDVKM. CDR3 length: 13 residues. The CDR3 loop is CASSLSEVSEAFF. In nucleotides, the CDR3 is TGTGCCAGCAGTTTATCTGAGGTCTCGGAAGCTTTCTTT. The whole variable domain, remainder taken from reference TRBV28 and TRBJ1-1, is DVKVTQSSRYLVKRTGEKVFLECVQDMDHENMFWYRQDPGLGLRLIYFSYDVKMKEKGDIPEGYSVSREKKERFSLILESASTNQTSMYLCASSLSEVSEAFFGQGTRLTVV.

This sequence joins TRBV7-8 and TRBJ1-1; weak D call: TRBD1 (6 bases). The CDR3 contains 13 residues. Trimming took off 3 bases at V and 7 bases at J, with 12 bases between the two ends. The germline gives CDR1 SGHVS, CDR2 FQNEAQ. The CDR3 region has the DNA TGTGCCAGCAGCTTTACAGGGTGGGGTGAAGCTTTCTTT. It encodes CASSFTGWGEAFF.

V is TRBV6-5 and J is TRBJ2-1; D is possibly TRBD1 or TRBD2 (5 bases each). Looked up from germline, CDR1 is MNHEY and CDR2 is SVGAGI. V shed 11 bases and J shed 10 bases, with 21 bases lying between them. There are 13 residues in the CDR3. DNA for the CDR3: TGTGCCTGCCGGGACCCCCAAAGATGGGAGCAGTTCTTC. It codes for CACRDPQRWEQFF.

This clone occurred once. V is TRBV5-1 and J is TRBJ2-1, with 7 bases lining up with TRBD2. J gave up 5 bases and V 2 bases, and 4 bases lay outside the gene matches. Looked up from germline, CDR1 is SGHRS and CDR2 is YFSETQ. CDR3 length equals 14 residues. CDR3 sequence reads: CASSFGGVNNEQFF. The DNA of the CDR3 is TGCGCCAGCAGCTTTGGGGGGGTAAACAATGAGCAGTTCTTC.

The CDR3 spells CATSRDLEGGFHIEAFF. CDR3 DNA sequence: TGTGCCACCAGCAGAGATCTTGAGGGGGGTTTTCATATTGAAGCTTTCTTT. The genes are TRBV15 and TRBJ1-1; weak D call: TRBD1 (6 bases). In germline, CDR1 is LNHNV, CDR2 YYDKDF (reference sequence). The CDR3 contains 17 residues. Trimming pared 0 bases from V and 7 bases from J, leaving 21 bases between.

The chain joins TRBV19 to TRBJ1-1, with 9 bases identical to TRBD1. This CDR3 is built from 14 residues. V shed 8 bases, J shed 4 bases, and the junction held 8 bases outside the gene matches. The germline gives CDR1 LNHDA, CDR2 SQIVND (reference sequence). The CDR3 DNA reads TGTGCCAGTTTAGACAGGGGGTTAAGCACTGAAGCTTTCTTT. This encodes CASLDRGLSTEAFF. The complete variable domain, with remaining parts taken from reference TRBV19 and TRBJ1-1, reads DGGITQSPKYLFRKEGQNVTLSCEQNLNHDAMYWYRQDPGQGLRLIYYSQIVNDFQKGDIAEGYSVSREKKESFPLTVTSAQKNPTAFYLCASLDRGLSTEAFFGQGTRLTVV.

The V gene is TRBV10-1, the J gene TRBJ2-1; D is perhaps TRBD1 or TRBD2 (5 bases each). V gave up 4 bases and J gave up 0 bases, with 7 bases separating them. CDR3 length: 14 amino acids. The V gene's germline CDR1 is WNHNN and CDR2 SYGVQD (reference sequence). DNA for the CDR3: TGCGCCAGCAGTGGAGGGGTCTCCTACAATGAGCAGTTCTTC. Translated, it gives CASSGGVSYNEQFF.

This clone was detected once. The CDR3 sequence is CASSFGDREYYGYTF. The DNA for the CDR3 is TGTGCCAGCAGCTTTGGGGACAGGGAGTACTATGGCTACACCTTC. The chain carries TRBV5-6 and TRBJ1-2; 9 bases are shared with TRBD1. J gave up 3 bases and V 2 bases, and 5 bases lay outside the gene matches. This CDR3 comprises 15 residues. Germline V gene sequence: CDR1 SGHDT, CDR2 YYEEEE.

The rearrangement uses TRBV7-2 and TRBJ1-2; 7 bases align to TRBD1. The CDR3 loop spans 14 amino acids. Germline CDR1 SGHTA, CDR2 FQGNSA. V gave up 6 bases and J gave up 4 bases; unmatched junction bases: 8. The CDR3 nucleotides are TGTGCCAGCAGAGGGGACAGCCTTTTCTATGGCTACACCTTC. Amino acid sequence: CASRGDSLFYGYTF.

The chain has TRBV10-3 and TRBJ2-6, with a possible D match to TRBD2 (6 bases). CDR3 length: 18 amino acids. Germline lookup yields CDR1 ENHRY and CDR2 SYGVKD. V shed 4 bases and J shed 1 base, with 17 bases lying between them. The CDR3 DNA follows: TGTGCCATCAGTGGGGCGGGGTTCATAGGGTCTGGGGCCAACGTCCTGACTTTC. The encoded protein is CAISGAGFIGSGANVLTF.

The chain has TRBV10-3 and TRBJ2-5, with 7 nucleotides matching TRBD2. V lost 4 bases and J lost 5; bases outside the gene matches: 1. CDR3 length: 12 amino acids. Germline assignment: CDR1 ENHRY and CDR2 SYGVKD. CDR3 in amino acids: CAISVGGETQYF. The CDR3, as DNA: TGTGCCATCAGTGTCGGGGGGGAGACCCAGTACTTC.

This chain's CDR3 is CASSSTGGTAFF. Written as DNA, the CDR3 is TGCGCCAGCAGCTCAACAGGGGGGACGGCTTTCTTT. This chain uses TRBV5-1 with TRBJ1-1; 8 bases line up with TRBD1. Germline V gene data show CDR1 as SGHRS and CDR2 as YFSETQ. The CDR3 is 12 amino acids. With V trimmed by 3 bases and J by 11 bases, 6 bases remained unmatched.

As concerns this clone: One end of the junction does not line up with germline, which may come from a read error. The DNA of the CDR3 is TGTGCCAGCAGCCTTCGGACAGGGGCCCCTTTAGTCTTT. The encoded protein is CASSLRTGAPLVF. V usage is TRBV12-3 or TRBV12-4 and J usage is TRBJ1-1; 9 bases match TRBD1. This CDR3 spans 13 amino acids.

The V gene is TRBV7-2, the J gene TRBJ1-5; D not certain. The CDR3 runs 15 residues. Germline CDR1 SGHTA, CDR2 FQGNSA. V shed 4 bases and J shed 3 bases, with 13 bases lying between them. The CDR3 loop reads CASSYTTGFNQPQHF. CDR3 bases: TGTGCCAGCAGCTATACCACGGGATTCAATCAGCCCCAGCATTTT. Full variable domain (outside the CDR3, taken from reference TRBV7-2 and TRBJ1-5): GAGVSQSPSNKVTEKGKDVELRCDPISGHTALYWYRQSLGQGLEFLIYFQGNSAPDKSGLPSDRFSAERTGGSVSTLTIQRTQQEDSAVYLCASSYTTGFNQPQHFGDGTRLSIL.

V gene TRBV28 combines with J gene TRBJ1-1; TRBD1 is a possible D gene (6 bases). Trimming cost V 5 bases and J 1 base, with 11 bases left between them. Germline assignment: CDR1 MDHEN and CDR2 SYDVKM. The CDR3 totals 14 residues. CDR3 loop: CASSPGQRNTEAFF. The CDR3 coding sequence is TGTGCCAGCAGTCCCGGACAGAGGAACACTGAAGCTTTCTTT.